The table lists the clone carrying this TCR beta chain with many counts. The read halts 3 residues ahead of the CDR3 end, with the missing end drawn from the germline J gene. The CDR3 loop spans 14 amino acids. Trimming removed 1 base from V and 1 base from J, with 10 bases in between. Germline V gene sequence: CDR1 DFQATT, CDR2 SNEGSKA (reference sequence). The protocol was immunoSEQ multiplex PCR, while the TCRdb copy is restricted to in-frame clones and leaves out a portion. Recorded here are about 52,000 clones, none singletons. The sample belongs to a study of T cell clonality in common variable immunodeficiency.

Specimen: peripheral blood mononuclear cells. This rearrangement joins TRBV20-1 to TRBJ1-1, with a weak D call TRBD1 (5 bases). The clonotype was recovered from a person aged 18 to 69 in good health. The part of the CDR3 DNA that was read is TGCAGTGCTAGAGGGACAAGACGGAACACTGAA. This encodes CSARGTRRNTE. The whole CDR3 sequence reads CSARGTRRNTEAFF.